This entry is about one T cell receptor beta chain. Germline V gene sequence: CDR1 LNHNV, CDR2 YYDKDF (reference sequence). This CDR3 region has 16 residues. V lost 7 bases, J lost 4 bases, and 11 bases stayed unmatched. PCR used 60 Vbeta primers and 13 Jbeta primers. The assay was immunoSEQ multiplex PCR, and TCRdb's table has in-frame clones only and misses some. The repertoire holds 25,000 to 40,000 clones, with around 40% as singletons. This specimen comes from a study of cytomegalovirus exposure and HLA in healthy donors. The chain has TRBV15 and TRBJ1-5, with 9 bases that match TRBD1. This TCR derives from a woman in her fifties or sixties in good health and CMV-seronegative. Sequencing used PBMCs. DNA for the CDR3: TGTGCCACCACCCCTGGGGACAGGGCGAGAAATCAGCCCCAGCATTTT. Its protein is CATTPGDRARNQPQHF.